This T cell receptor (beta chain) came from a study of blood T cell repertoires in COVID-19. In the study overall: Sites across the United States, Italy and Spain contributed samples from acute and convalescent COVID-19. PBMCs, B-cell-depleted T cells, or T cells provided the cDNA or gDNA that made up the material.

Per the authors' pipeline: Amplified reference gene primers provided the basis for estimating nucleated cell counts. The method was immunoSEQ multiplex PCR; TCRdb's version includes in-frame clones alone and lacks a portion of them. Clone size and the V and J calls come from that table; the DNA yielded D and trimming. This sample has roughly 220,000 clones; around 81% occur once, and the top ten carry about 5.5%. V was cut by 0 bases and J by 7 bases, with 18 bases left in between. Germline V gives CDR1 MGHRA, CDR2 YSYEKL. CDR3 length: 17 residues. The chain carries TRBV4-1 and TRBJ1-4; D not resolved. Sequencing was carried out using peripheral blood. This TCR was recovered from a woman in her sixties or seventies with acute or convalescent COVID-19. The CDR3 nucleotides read TGCGCCAGCAGCCAAGAAGGCTTGACACAGTTTGGTGAAAAACTGTTTTTT. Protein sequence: CASSQEGLTQFGEKLFF.